A selection of T cell receptor beta chains follows, all from one sample in a study of shared clonotypes between healthy human individuals. Measured with immunoSEQ multiplex PCR; TCRdb has only the in-frame clones, and not every one. There are roughly 2.5 million clones in the sample; 85% to 95% occur only once, and around 0.14% lies in the top ten. Sequenced sample: naive CD4+ T cells sorted from blood. The source of these receptors is a man younger than 30 in good health. Both conserved end residues are part of each CDR3. A D gene is named only where the DNA matches it firmly. Only part of the rows carry a size: once, few, many, or a class if the clone is expanded.

j_call v_call d_call clone_size cdr3_aa cdr3_nt
TRBJ2-7 TRBV6-5 NA NA CASRRGIMGYEQYF TGTGCCAGCAGACGGGGAATCATGGGCTACGAGCAGTACTTC
TRBJ2-2 TRBV30 NA NA CAWSVSRTLTGELFF TGTGCCTGGAGTGTAAGCCGGACCTTAACCGGGGAGCTGTTTTTT
TRBJ1-5 TRBV6-1 NA few CASSRREGDQPQHF TGTGCCAGCAGTCGCAGGGAGGGGGATCAGCCCCAGCATTTT
TRBJ2-2 TRBV27 NA few CASSRNTGELFF TGTGCCAGCAGCCGGAACACCGGGGAGCTGTTTTTT
TRBJ2-1 TRBV19 NA NA CASSIVRGEFVNEQFF TGTGCCAGTAGTATAGTCAGGGGGGAGTTTGTCAATGAGCAGTTCTTC
TRBJ1-4 TRBV30 NA few CAWSGRSEKLFF TGTGCCTGGAGCGGCCGGAGTGAAAAACTGTTTTTT
TRBJ2-4 TRBV7-2 TRBD2 NA CASSLSRREGRGNIQYF TGTGCCAGCAGCTTAAGTAGGCGGGAGGGCCGGGGAAACATTCAGTACTTC
TRBJ1-4 TRBV6-6 NA NA CASSYFGQTNEKLFF TGTGCCAGCAGTTACTTTGGACAAACTAATGAAAAACTGTTTTTT
TRBJ1-1 TRBV4-1 NA NA CASSPAGDGLMNTEAFF TGCGCCAGCAGCCCCGCTGGCGATGGGCTCATGAACACTGAAGCTTTCTTT
TRBJ2-7 TRBV28 TRBD1 once CASLAPGTDPSYEQYF TGTGCCAGCTTGGCCCCCGGGACAGATCCCTCCTACGAGCAGTACTTC
TRBJ1-2 TRBV27 NA once CASSPAWTDYGYTF TGTGCCAGCAGCCCAGCGTGGACGGACTATGGCTACACCTTC
TRBJ1-1 TRBV6-1 TRBD1 NA CASSSRDRGKVEAFF TGTGCCAGCAGTTCTCGGGACAGGGGTAAAGTTGAAGCTTTCTTT
TRBJ2-7 TRBV6-1 NA NA CASSEAPRTVYEQYF TGTGCCAGCAGTGAAGCTCCCCGGACAGTCTACGAGCAGTACTTC
TRBJ2-1 TRBV14 NA few CASSPDWDGYEQFF TGTGCCAGCAGCCCGGACTGGGATGGCTATGAGCAGTTCTTC
TRBJ2-1 TRBV20-1 NA NA CSAMNNEQFF TGCAGTGCTATGAACAATGAGCAGTTCTTC
TRBJ1-5 TRBV5-1 NA NA CASSFGRDQPQHF TGCGCCAGCAGCTTTGGCAGGGATCAGCCCCAGCATTTT
TRBJ1-2 TRBV5-1 TRBD1 once CASSLDRQGDGYTF TGCGCCAGCAGCTTGGATCGCCAGGGGGATGGCTACACCTTC
TRBJ2-5 TRBV5-1 NA NA CASSLDGQETQYF TGCGCCAGCAGCTTGGACGGGCAAGAGACCCAGTACTTC
TRBJ2-7 TRBV5-4 NA NA CASSLDSHGEQYF TGTGCCAGCAGCTTGGACAGCCATGGGGAGCAGTACTTC
TRBJ1-2 TRBV10-3 NA NA CAISESSGYGYTF TGTGCCATCAGTGAGTCCTCAGGCTATGGCTACACCTTC
TRBJ1-5 TRBV2 NA once CASSVGFNQPQHF TGTGCCAGCAGTGTCGGGTTTAATCAGCCCCAGCATTTT
TRBJ2-1 TRBV6-6 TRBD1 NA CASRLQGNEQFF TGTGCCAGCAGGCTACAGGGGAATGAGCAGTTCTTC
TRBJ1-1 TRBV5-4 NA few CASNKGGMIAEAFF TGTGCCAGCAACAAAGGGGGAATGATAGCTGAAGCTTTCTTT
TRBJ1-3 TRBV5-6 TRBD1 NA CASSLTGGTGNTIYF TGTGCCAGCAGCTTGACAGGGGGCACTGGAAACACCATATATTTT
TRBJ1-6 TRBV5-1 NA NA CASSLGGGLEAPLHF TGCGCCAGCAGCTTGGGGGGCGGCTTAGAAGCACCCCTCCACTTT
TRBJ2-1 TRBV19 NA once CASSIQGYNEQFF TGTGCCAGTAGTATCCAGGGATACAATGAGCAGTTCTTC
TRBJ1-6 TRBV2 NA NA CASRLDSYLNSPLHF TGTGCCAGCAGACTGGACAGTTACCTTAATTCACCCCTCCACTTT
TRBJ1-1 TRBV27 NA NA CASSHSTGPGDTEAFF TGTGCCAGCAGTCACTCGACAGGACCCGGGGACACTGAAGCTTTCTTT
TRBJ2-7 TRBV29-1 NA NA CSGTTADSPYEQYF TGCAGCGGGACGACAGCGGATAGCCCTTACGAGCAGTACTTC
TRBJ1-2 TRBV2 NA NA CASSGSRDGGYTF TGTGCCAGCAGTGGTAGTCGGGACGGGGGCTACACCTTC
TRBJ2-1 TRBV5-1 NA NA CASSGGTSYNEQFF TGCGCCAGCAGCGGGGGGACCTCCTACAATGAGCAGTTCTTC
TRBJ1-4 TRBV29-1 TRBD1 NA CSVERDRGEKLFF TGCAGCGTTGAACGGGACAGGGGGGAAAAACTGTTTTTT
TRBJ1-6 TRBV5-4 NA NA CATGPDPNSPLHF TGTGCCACCGGTCCGGACCCTAATTCACCCCTCCACTTT
TRBJ1-2 TRBV5-8 NA NA CASSYRDKANYGYTF TGTGCCAGCAGCTACCGGGACAAAGCTAACTATGGCTACACCTTC
TRBJ1-1 TRBV5-1 NA NA CASSLSRGNTEAFF TGCGCCAGCAGCTTGTCCAGGGGGAACACTGAAGCTTTCTTT
TRBJ1-5 TRBV4-2 NA NA CASSQDVFGGVQPQHF TGTGCCAGCAGCCAAGATGTTTTCGGGGGGGTTCAGCCCCAGCATTTT
TRBJ2-7 TRBV13 NA NA CASSARASKGYEQYF TGTGCCAGCAGCGCCCGGGCTTCGAAGGGCTACGAGCAGTACTTC
TRBJ1-2 TRBV4-3 NA NA CASSQDRDRVGYGYTF TGCGCCAGCAGCCAAGATAGGGACCGGGTTGGCTATGGCTACACCTTC
TRBJ1-5 TRBV7-9 NA NA CASSFVNQPQHF TGTGCCAGCAGCTTTGTGAATCAGCCCCAGCATTTT
TRBJ1-6 TRBV14 NA once CASSPGLSNQSSYNSPLHF TGTGCCAGCAGCCCGGGACTTTCTAACCAAAGCTCCTATAATTCACCCCTCCACTTT
TRBJ2-7 TRBV6-6 TRBD1 NA CASKPGQGAWEQYF TGTGCCAGCAAACCGGGACAGGGGGCTTGGGAGCAGTACTTC
TRBJ2-3 TRBV27 NA NA CASSSPSGTDTQYF TGTGCCAGCAGTTCCCCTAGCGGCACAGATACGCAGTATTTT
TRBJ2-3 TRBV11-3 TRBD2 NA CASSYSHGTSGGRQYF TGTGCCAGCAGTTATTCTCACGGGACTAGCGGGGGGCGGCAGTATTTT
TRBJ2-1 TRBV5-4 TRBD2 NA CASTPAASGTNEQFF TGTGCCAGCACTCCCGCGGCTAGCGGCACCAATGAGCAGTTCTTC
TRBJ2-7 TRBV12-5 TRBD2 NA CASGLVLAPTYEQYF TGTGCTAGTGGTTTGGTACTAGCGCCAACCTACGAGCAGTACTTC